Included here is one T cell receptor beta chain sequence, with context. What this receptor recognizes is not known. The record has no base qualities; no much larger clone is one base away. The junction shows trimming of 5 bases on V and 3 bases on J, and the gene matches do not reach 2 bases of it. Based on the germline V gene (reference sequence), the CDR1 and CDR2 sequences are SEHNR and FQNEAQ. There are 15 amino acids in the CDR3, from cysteine to phenylalanine inclusive. Of all the DNA, just the CDR3 is kept, 45 bases in frame from base 1. Each collaborating institution followed its own protocols to collect whole blood in K2EDTA tubes. Collaborator samples were shipped for TCRbeta analysis as frozen whole blood, isolated PBMCs, or DNA extracted from either sample type. The data belong to a study of blood T cell repertoires in COVID-19 (dated by TCRdb to about 2020). Broadly, across the study: Samples covering the acute and convalescent phases of COVID-19 were provided by collaborators in the United States, Italy and Spain. The prospective study material was composed of cDNA or gDNA derived from T cells, B-cell-depleted T cells, or PBMCs. Subjects who had been exposed to COVID-19, were actively infected with it, or had recovered from it provided the deeply sampled blood TCRbeta repertoires that made up the dataset. The repertoires were released in a freely available public database intended as a resource for research on the immune response to SARS-CoV-2. The samples were drawn from the first 160 participants of the ongoing ImmuneRACE study and from 950 to 1,500 subjects provided by 6 global collaborators. A de-identified subject ID, COVID-19 status, age in years and sex were almost always included in the sample metadata. Where HLA class I and class II types were available, the types were taken from metadata supplied by the sample provider, not from assay-based typing. Paper-wide results and their limitations: The amount of clinical and demographic metadata varied by source and participant and was provided uncurated.

TCRbeta CDR3 regions were amplified from genomic DNA using the immunoSEQ Assay, a bias-controlled multiplex PCR. Under the source paper's analysis protocol: The number of nucleated cells in each sample was estimated by amplification of reference gene primers within the assay. To quantify the absolute abundance of each unique TCRbeta CDR3 rearrangement, sequence reads were collapsed and filtered. For each sample, productive Simpson clonality was calculated as the square root of Simpson's diversity index over productive rearrangements. TCRdb provides this immuneACCESS table in a form limited to in-frame rearrangements. Some clones are lacking; in checked studies, under half of them reflect an unresolved V gene, and why the rest are absent is not known. For V, J and clone size, that table is used; D and trimming come from the DNA. Counted in this sample were about 19,000 clones; approximately 86% of them appeared once. 11% of the sample belongs to the ten largest clones.

The origin of this receptor is a human donor in a cohort sampled during active COVID-19. The chain is made from TRBV7-9 and TRBJ2-3; 13 bases in the middle match TRBD2. Material: peripheral blood. The nucleotides read TGTGCCAGCAGCGTACTAGCGGGAGGGACAGATACGCAGTATTTT. This encodes CASSVLAGGTDTQYF.